The 18 T cell receptor beta chains listed next were all sequenced from one sample in a study of prognosis after radiotherapy for stage I lung cancer (dated by TCRdb to the early 2020s). TCRdb lists the instrument as Illumina HiSeq 3000. Two rounds of multiplex PCR were used to amplify the TCR beta CDR3 region from genomic DNA. In the first PCR round, primers specific to each TRBV and TRBJ gene were used, and the primer sequences were filed in Chinese patent CN105087789A. The public reads were run again by TCRdb, first through fastp at Q25 and then through MiXCR, and only productive beta chains were kept. Merged by CDR3 protein, the rows form single entries marked with the most common genes and DNA. For this sample there are fewer than 30,000 distinct CDR3 sequences; 30% appear just once. Clones ranked in the top ten supply under 45% of the sample. The specimen was PBMCs, collected before or after stereotactic body radiation therapy (not recorded which). Receptor source: a donor aged 50 or older with non-small cell lung cancer.

There are many counts of this clonotype. This chain connects TRBV7-8 to TRBJ1-4; 7 nucleotides line up with TRBD1. CDR1 is SGHVS and CDR2 is FQNEAQ in the germline V gene. The CDR3 is 17 residues long. With 1 base clipped from V and 3 bases from J, the junction kept 8 bases outside the gene matches. This CDR3 reads CASSLDHLDRANEKLFF. Here the CDR3 DNA reads TGTGCCAGCAGCTTAGACCACCTAGACAGGGCTAATGAAAAACTGTTTTTT.

The V and J genes are TRBV6-6 and TRBJ2-1; D not certain. The germline V gene encodes CDR1 MNHNY and CDR2 SVGAGI (reference sequence). The ends were cut back, 0 bases at V and 3 bases at J, with 3 bases in the middle. The CDR3 loop spans 13 amino acids. The CDR3 nucleotides read TGTGCCAGCAGTTACTCGGACTACAATGAGCAGTTCTTC. Translated, it gives CASSYSDYNEQFF.

To note about this clonotype: A read error may be the cause here, since a much bigger clone is one base away. The V gene is TRBV3-1, the J gene TRBJ2-2; D gene uncertain. Germline CDR1 and CDR2: LGHDT and YNNKEL (reference sequence). There are 15 residues in the CDR3. The CDR3 protein is CTSTRGGVNTGELFF. The CDR3 coding sequence is TGTACCAGCACCAGAGGTGGGGTGAACACCGGGGAGCTGTTTTTT.

This chain links TRBV28 with TRBJ2-7, with D possibly matching TRBD1 (5 bases). The CDR3 contains 15 residues. Germline V gives CDR1 MDHEN, CDR2 SYDVKM. Deletions cut 6 bases from V and 0 bases from J, with 15 bases between. Here the CDR3 DNA reads TGTGCCAGCAGCCCTAAGGGGCAGGGCTCCTACGAGCAGTACTTC. Protein sequence: CASSPKGQGSYEQYF.

By sample fraction, this clonotype is medium-sized (0.01 to 0.1%). The chain joins TRBV11-3 to TRBJ2-7, with D uncertain. The CDR3 covers 13 residues. Germline V gene sequence: CDR1 SGHNT, CDR2 YENEEA. V dropped 1 base and J dropped 5 bases, with 9 bases sitting between them. The CDR3 DNA is TGTGCCAGCAGCTTAGGGCAGGCGGACGAGCAGTACTTC. This gives the protein CASSLGQADEQYF.

The table lists this clonotype with many counts. This chain joins TRBV19 and TRBJ2-3; D gene ambiguous. CDR3 size: 13 residues. With 1 base removed from V and 6 bases from J, the gap between germline ends came to 8 bases. Germline V CDR1 and CDR2: LNHDA, SQIVND (reference sequence). CDR3 sequence reads: CASSIGVGDTQYF. The CDR3 coding sequence is TGTGCCAGTAGTATAGGAGTGGGCGATACGCAGTATTTT.

This clonotype was seen more than once but under ten times. With a much larger clone just one base away, this may be a read error. In this CDR3 the conserved last residue, phenylalanine or tryptophan, is missing, so a read error is likely. The chain's CDR3 is CASSEAQGIEQYS. CDR3 bases: TGTGCCAGCAGTGAAGCGCAGGGAATCGAGCAGTACTCC. The rearrangement links TRBV2 to TRBJ2-7; a weak D match, TRBD1 (5 bases). CDR1 and CDR2 from the germline V gene are SNHLY and FYNNEI. This CDR3 has 13 amino acids. V dropped 0 bases and J dropped 6 bases, with 9 bases sitting between them.

This clonotype was observed at least ten times. The chain joins TRBV7-8 to TRBJ2-1; no definite D call. CDR3 size: 13 residues. Germline V gene sequence: CDR1 SGHVS, CDR2 FQNEAQ. V dropped 5 bases and J dropped 4 bases, with 9 bases sitting between them. The CDR3 nucleotides are TGTGCCAGCAGCAATACTTGGTACAATGAGCAGTTCTTC. It codes for CASSNTWYNEQFF.

The gene calls are TRBV28 and TRBJ2-5, with 8 bases identical to TRBD2. Germline V gene sequence: CDR1 MDHEN, CDR2 SYDVKM. J gave up 7 bases and V 7 bases, and 8 bases lay outside the gene matches. The CDR3 covers 13 residues. The CDR3 DNA is TGTGCCAGCACTAAAGCGGGAGAAGCGACCCAGTACTTC. Protein sequence: CASTKAGEATQYF.

This clonotype was counted ten times or more. J is TRBJ1-3 and V is TRBV18; 8 nucleotides line up with TRBD1. CDR1 is KGHSH, CDR2 LQKENI, per germline. V was pared by 2 bases and J by 0 bases, with 6 bases of the junction left unmatched. The CDR3 is made up of 17 amino acids. The CDR3 nucleotides are TGTGCCAGCTCACCAACAGGGGGAAGTTCCTCTGGAAACACCATATATTTT. This gives the protein CASSPTGGSSSGNTIYF.

This clonotype was seen many times. The V call is TRBV5-4, the J call TRBJ1-4; 10 bases map to TRBD1. J lost 8 bases, V lost 0 bases, and 7 bases had no gene match. Germline loops: CDR1 SGHNT, CDR2 YYREEE (reference sequence). The CDR3 covers 16 residues. CDR3 in DNA: TGTGCCAGCAGCTTGGCGGGGACAGGGGCGGCCGAAAAACTGTTTTTT. This encodes CASSLAGTGAAEKLFF.

Note on this clonotype: A single base is all that separates this from a far larger clone, so a read error is likely. The rearrangement links TRBV6-9 to TRBJ2-3; 8 nucleotides match TRBD2. The CDR3 spans 13 residues. V shed 3 bases, J shed 9 bases, and the junction held 5 bases outside the gene matches. CDR1 is MNHGY and CDR2 is SVAAGI in the germline V gene. CDR3 nucleotides: TGTGCCAGCAGTTACGGGGGGGTGCCGACGCAGTATTTT. Its protein product is CASSYGGVPTQYF.

Ten or more counts support this clonotype. V is TRBV6-1 and J is TRBJ1-4; D perhaps matches TRBD1 (6 bases). This CDR3 contains 15 residues. CDR1 is MNHNS and CDR2 is SASEGT in the germline V gene. Trimming took 5 bases from V and 8 from J, leaving 18 bases between them. CDR3 amino acids: CASSPTGGSGEKLFF. The CDR3 DNA is TGTGCCAGCAGTCCGACTGGGGGCTCAGGGGAAAAACTGTTTTTT.

This clonotype was counted ten times or more. This chain uses TRBV7-6 with TRBJ1-5; no definite D call. Trimming left V 3 bases short and J 7 bases short, with 10 bases between. The CDR3 spans 13 residues. Germline V gives CDR1 SGHVS, CDR2 FNYEAQ. The CDR3, as DNA: TGTGCCAGCAGCTTTACCCCAAGACAGCCCCAGCATTTT. It is translated as CASSFTPRQPQHF.

This clonotype was counted at least ten times. The chain links TRBV9 to TRBJ2-7; D tentatively reads TRBD1 or TRBD2 (5 bases each). Germline V gives CDR1 SGDLS, CDR2 YYNGEE. The CDR3 extends over 14 amino acids. Trimming shortened V by 4 bases and J by 0 bases, and 11 bases separated the two germline ends. Here the CDR3 DNA reads TGTGCCAGCAGCACCGGGGCTGCCTCCTACGAGCAGTACTTC. This codes for CASSTGAASYEQYF.

This clonotype occurred a few times. The genes are TRBV5-1 and TRBJ2-1, with 7 bases that match TRBD2. CDR1 is SGHRS and CDR2 is YFSETQ in the germline V gene. V dropped 2 bases and J dropped 0; count of bases not matched to a gene: 2. This CDR3 has 15 residues. This CDR3 is CASSFSGFSYNEQFF. In DNA, the CDR3 is TGCGCCAGCAGCTTTAGCGGGTTCTCCTACAATGAGCAGTTCTTC.

Many counts were recorded for this clonotype. CDR3 sequence (DNA): TGTGCTAGTGGTTCTGGACAGAACACAGATACGCAGTATTTT. Translating gives CASGSGQNTDTQYF. V and J are TRBV12-5 and TRBJ2-3; D might be TRBD1 (6 bases). Trimming removed 4 bases from V and 2 bases from J, with 10 bases in between. Germline lookup yields CDR1 LGHNT and CDR2 FRNRAP. The CDR3 spans 14 residues. Variable domain in full (rest from reference TRBV12-5 and TRBJ2-3): DARVTQTPRHKVTEMGQEVTMRCQPILGHNTVFWYRQTMMQGLELLAYFRNRAPLDDSGMPKDRFSAEMPDATLATLKIQPSEPRDSAVYFCASGSGQNTDTQYFGPGTRLTVL.

This clonotype was seen repeatedly, ten times or more. The V gene is TRBV2, the J gene TRBJ2-1; 7 bases are shared with TRBD1. The length of the CDR3 is 15 residues. Trimming took 9 bases from V and 5 from J; bases not matched to a gene: 13. The V gene's germline CDR1 is SNHLY and CDR2 FYNNEI. The DNA of the CDR3 is TGTGCCAGTTCCCTAGACAGGGTTCGGGACAATGAGCAGTTCTTC. Its translation: CASSLDRVRDNEQFF.